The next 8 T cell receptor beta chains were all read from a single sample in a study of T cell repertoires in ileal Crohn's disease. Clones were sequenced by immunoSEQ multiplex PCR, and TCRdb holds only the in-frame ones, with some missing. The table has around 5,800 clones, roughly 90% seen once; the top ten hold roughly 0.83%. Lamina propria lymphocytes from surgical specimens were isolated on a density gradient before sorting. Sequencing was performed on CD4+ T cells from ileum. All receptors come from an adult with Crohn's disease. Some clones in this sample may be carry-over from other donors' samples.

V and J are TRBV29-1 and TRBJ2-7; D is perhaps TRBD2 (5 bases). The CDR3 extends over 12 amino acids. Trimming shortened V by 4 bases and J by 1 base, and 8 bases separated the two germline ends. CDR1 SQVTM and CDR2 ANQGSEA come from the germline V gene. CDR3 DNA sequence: TGCAGCGTTGGTCGGGGTTCCTACGAGCAGTACTTC. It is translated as CSVGRGSYEQYF.

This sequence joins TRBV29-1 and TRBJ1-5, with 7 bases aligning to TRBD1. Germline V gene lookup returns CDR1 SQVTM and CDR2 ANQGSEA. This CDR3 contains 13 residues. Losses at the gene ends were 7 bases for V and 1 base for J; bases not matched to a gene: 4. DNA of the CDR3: TGCAGCGCCCGGGGACAGAGCAATCAGCCCCAGCATTTT. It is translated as CSARGQSNQPQHF.

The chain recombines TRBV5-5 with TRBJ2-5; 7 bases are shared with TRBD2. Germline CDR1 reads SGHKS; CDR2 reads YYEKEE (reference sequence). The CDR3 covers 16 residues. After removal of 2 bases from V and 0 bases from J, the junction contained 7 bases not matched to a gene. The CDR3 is CASSFASGPYQETQYF. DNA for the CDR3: TGTGCCAGCAGCTTCGCTAGCGGCCCGTACCAAGAGACCCAGTACTTC.

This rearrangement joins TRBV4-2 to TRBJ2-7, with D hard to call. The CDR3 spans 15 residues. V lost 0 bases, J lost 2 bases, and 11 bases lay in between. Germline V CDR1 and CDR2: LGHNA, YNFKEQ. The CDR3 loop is CASSQDANPTYEQYF. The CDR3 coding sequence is TGTGCCAGCAGCCAAGATGCTAATCCCACCTACGAGCAGTACTTC.

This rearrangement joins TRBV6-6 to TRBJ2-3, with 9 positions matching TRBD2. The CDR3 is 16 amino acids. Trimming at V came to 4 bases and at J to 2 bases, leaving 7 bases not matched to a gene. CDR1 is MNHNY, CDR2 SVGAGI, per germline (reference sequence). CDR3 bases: TGTGCCAGCAGTTCCTTTAGCGGGAGCGTCACAGATACGCAGTATTTT. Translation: CASSSFSGSVTDTQYF.

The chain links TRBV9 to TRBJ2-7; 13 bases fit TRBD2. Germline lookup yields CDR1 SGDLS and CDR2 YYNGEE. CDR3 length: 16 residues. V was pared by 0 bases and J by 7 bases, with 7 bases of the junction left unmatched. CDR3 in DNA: TGTGCCAGCAGCGTAGCGGGGACTAGCGGGGCTGCGGAGCAGTACTTC. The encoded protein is CASSVAGTSGAAEQYF.

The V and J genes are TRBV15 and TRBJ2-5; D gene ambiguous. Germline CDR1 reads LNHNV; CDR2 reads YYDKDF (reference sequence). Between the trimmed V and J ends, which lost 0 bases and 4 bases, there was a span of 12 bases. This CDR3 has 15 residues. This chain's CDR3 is CATSREAPESETQYF. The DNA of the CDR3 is TGTGCCACCAGCAGAGAAGCCCCCGAGTCAGAGACCCAGTACTTC. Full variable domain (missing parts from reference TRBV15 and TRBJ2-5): DAMVIQNPRYQVTQFGKPVTLSCSQTLNHNVMYWYQQKSSQAPKLLFHYYDKDFNNEADTPDNFQSRRPNTSFCFLDIRSPGLGDTAMYLCATSREAPESETQYFGPGTRLLVL.

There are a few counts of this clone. In DNA form, the CDR3 reads TGTGCCAGCAGCCAAGGTGGACTAGCGGGACATAATGAGCAGTTCTTC. Translating it yields CASSQGGLAGHNEQFF. This chain connects TRBV4-2 to TRBJ2-1; 12 nucleotides align to TRBD2. V was pared by 1 base and J by 7 bases, with 5 bases of the junction left unmatched. Germline-derived CDR1 and CDR2 are LGHNA and YNFKEQ. The CDR3 totals 16 residues.